Sequencing of this TCR beta chain was carried out in a study of cytomegalovirus exposure and HLA in healthy donors (dated by TCRdb to the late 2010s). Broadly, across the study: In an earlier analysis of approximately 640 of the donors, 250 to 350 Gb of sequence data and 90 million to 120 million unique TCR beta sequences from about 179 million T cells were reported. In addition to the first cohort of roughly 670 subjects, a separate validation cohort of 120 different subjects was used. The study profiled the T cell repertoires of under 850 subjects by immunosequencing and related them to cytomegalovirus serostatus. To decide whether each TCR beta V gene segment behaved as functional or pseudogenic, an earlier analysis of 587 of the donors relied on high-throughput TCR beta sequencing. Donor age, sex, ethnicity and CMV serostatus were compiled alongside the repertoire data. To predict cytomegalovirus infection status, the study combined high-throughput TCR immunosequencing, statistical association of individual TCRs with disease status, and machine learning. In a later analysis, previously published TCR beta repertoires from several hundred donors were re-analyzed and high-resolution HLA genotyping was added so that TCR occurrence patterns could be studied. Every repertoire in the discovery cohort had been generated on one and the same sequencing platform. The study aimed to test whether signatures of past pathogen exposure could be identified by cataloging public T cell receptors. HLA typing included class I and class II loci at four-digit resolution. In a later genetic analysis, genome-wide SNP genotypes for about 60% of the 666 donors were used, and that subset was treated as a discovery cohort. Typing coverage varied by locus: roughly 620-640 donors for A, B, C, DRB1 and DQB1; roughly 560 for DQA1; approximately 570 for DPA1; under 490 for DPB1. Of the roughly 390 genotyped donors, approximately 83% fell in the genetic ancestry cluster associated with self-reported Caucasian donors. The later analysis used no new phenotypic data to find candidate immune exposures, relying instead on TCR beta sequences and their occurrence across donors. A few DR-DQ haplotypes were handled as single units for association and clustering because linkage in the cohort was strong. On average, around 240,000 unique TCR beta nucleotide sequences were sequenced per donor among 350 to 400 genotyped donors of the cohort, with about 19% of those sequences being non-productive. An early release that covered about 600 HLA-typed donors contained approximately 300 gigabases of sequencing data and approximately 85 million unique TCR sequences.

Library prep was done by the immunoSEQ multiplex PCR assay. For the multiplex PCR, a mixture combining 60 forward primers for TCR Vbeta segments and 13 reverse primers for TCR Jbeta segments was used. A multiplex PCR assay on genomic DNA amplified the CDR3 region of rearranged TCR beta genes. Amplified TCR beta libraries were sequenced as 87-base-pair reads on the Illumina HiSeq System. The published analysis was carried out like this. Across the 500 to 750 repertoires, a later analysis counted tens of millions of unique TCR beta chains, roughly 11 million of which were shared by at least two donors. Raw reads were error-corrected and collapsed into unique sequences with a nearest-neighbor algorithm that merged closely related sequences to remove PCR and sequencing errors. V, D and J gene segments were assigned by aligning CDR3 sequences to IMGT reference sequences. Each retained sequence needed at least a six-nucleotide match to both a V gene segment and a J gene segment. Rearrangements were called productive when the CDR3 lacked stop codons and stayed in frame with V and J; all others were non-productive. Following IMGT convention, CDR3 was defined as the stretch from the second conserved V-encoded cysteine to the conserved J-encoded phenylalanine. In an earlier analysis of around 640 of the donors, sequences lacking an unambiguous match to a single V gene segment were excluded. An earlier analysis of about 590 of the donors classified V segments as functional when productive rearrangements were above 56.7% and as segregating when the standard deviation between donors was above 5%. A statistical classification framework was built for diagnosing cytomegalovirus status from the catalog of TCR beta chain sequences. V and J gene assignment, in a later analysis, came from comparing TCR nucleotide sequences with IMGT/GENE-DB human TR gene sequences. The TCRdist pipeline was used in a later analysis to assign CDR3 sequences and most-parsimonious VDJ recombination scenarios. A later analysis defined each TCR beta chain by its CDR3 amino acid sequence plus V-gene family, and excluded reads lacking a unique V-gene family. To address suspected cross-contamination and a sequencing artifact, a later analysis removed several hundred highly shared, low-generation-probability nucleotide sequences. A later analysis calculated a clonal expansion index for each public chain from normalized within-repertoire ranks of inferred template counts. In a later analysis, generation probabilities were computed with a VDJ recombination model fitted to out-of-frame rearrangements, and the resulting probabilities were checked against IGoR. In a later analysis, hypergeometric tests were used to score TCR-TCR, TCR-HLA and TCR-CMV co-occurrence, with a repertoire-size bias correction applied to TCR pairs. False discovery rates were estimated in a later analysis by permuting HLA or CMV assignments 20 times. In a later analysis, co-occurring TCRs were grouped with DBSCAN, and TCRdist sequence similarity was added when clustering was performed within HLA-allele-positive subsets. Repertoires with fewer than 30,000 or more than 120,000 public chains, plus five repertoires with anomalous nucleotide sharing, were excluded from co-occurrence clustering. Here the immuneACCESS table is served through TCRdb, limited to in-frame sequences with V and J called. Missing clones are a known gap in these copies; in checked studies unresolved V genes cover under half, and the rest lacks a known reason. V, J and clone size derive from that table, while D and trimming were established from the DNA sequence. This sample lists under 200,000 clones; 84% were detected once. Jointly, the top ten make up approximately 2.9% of the sample.

CDR1 is given as SEHNR and CDR2 as FQNEAQ, both from the germline V gene (reference sequence). From V the trimming removes 3 bases and from J it removes 3 bases, while the gene matches leave 0 bases of the junction unaccounted for. Its CDR3 holds 14 amino acids, cysteine through phenylalanine. Only CDR3 DNA is held: 42 bases, read in frame from base 1. The cohort consisted of approximately 690 healthy bone marrow donors. Cohort members were all nominally healthy when sampled, although unrecorded immune exposures were likely present. The donor was CMV seropositive and was included in the group of almost 300 seropositive cohort members. Each donor provided a peripheral blood sample, and peripheral blood mononuclear cells were used for TCR beta sequencing. Genomic DNA was extracted from the blood cell samples with the Qiagen DNeasy Blood Extraction Kit. Worth noting for this clone: The antigen it binds to is not known. Base quality data are lacking; no much larger clone is found one base away.

Here is what the overall study found, with its caveats: In a later genetic analysis, a missense DCLRE1C variant was associated with V-gene and J-gene trimming of TCR beta chains, and the association was replicated in an independent cohort. An earlier analysis of some 560 of the donors showed that most TCR beta V segments appeared in productive rearrangements either about 87% or about 30% of the time, which broadly matched IMGT annotations. When HLA alleles, especially DR and DQ, strongly co-occurred, attributing TCR associations to individual alleles was difficult. A later genetic analysis reported fewer N-insertions in productive TCRs among donors in an Asian-associated ancestry cluster than the roughly 620-donor mean. In a later analysis, HLA-associated TCR beta chains showed more clonal expansion and lower generation probabilities than non-associated chains that were equally common. According to a later analysis, parvovirus B19, influenza, CMV and Epstein-Barr virus appeared linked to several top co-occurrence clusters. In this cohort, only TCR beta chains were sequenced, and detectable features were limited by the absence of alpha or paired-chain data. The 87-base-pair reads could not distinguish some IMGT-functional V segments, including TRBV6-2 and TRBV6-3, so those segments were excluded. Correlated functional status among segregating V segments might reflect linkage disequilibrium, but an unknown experimental factor could not be ruled out. In the study, roughly 160 TCR beta chains were listed as associated with cytomegalovirus. Roughly uniform sequencing depth across donors was assumed in presence/absence analyses, although this assumption may not hold. Most TCR sequences were observed very rarely across donors, whereas some public TCRs were present in many individuals. The classifier was reported to diagnose cytomegalovirus status with high specificity and sensitivity in both the original cohort and the validation cohort. In a later analysis, some 17,000 TCR beta sequences were associated with specific HLA alleles at a false discovery rate of 0.05. A few of the identified cytomegalovirus-associated TCR beta chains were confirmed in vitro to be specific for cytomegalovirus antigens. A further reported finding was that TCR beta sequences accurately predicted the HLA-A and HLA-B alleles for most subjects in the first cohort. Because counts were too low, seventeen rarely observed V segments, including chromosome 9 orphons, were excluded from the earlier analysis of 587 of the donors. In a later analysis, TCR association rates were found to vary across HLA loci, with the most associated TCRs seen for DRB1 alleles and the fewest for HLA-C alleles. The authors suggested that the approach could potentially be generalized to other disease states and immunological phenotypes. A group of highly shared sequence variants was considered likely to be a technical artifact of the sequencing pipeline. CMV serostatus was the only immune exposure information available for the cohort. In a later analysis, most CMV-associated TCR beta chains were found to appear HLA-restricted, with HLA associations seemingly driven largely by CMV exposure. Because HLA typing was missing for some donors at each locus, association tests included only the typed subset.

Here the chain combines TRBV7-9 and TRBJ1-4; TRBD1 agrees with 8 junctional bases. This clonotype was obtained from a woman aged 45-65 years in good health and CMV-seropositive. The sample taken for sequencing was PBMCs. This receptor has the CDR3 CASSLTGANEKLFF. In nucleotide form, the sequence is TGTGCCAGCAGCTTGACAGGGGCTAATGAAAAACTGTTTTTT.